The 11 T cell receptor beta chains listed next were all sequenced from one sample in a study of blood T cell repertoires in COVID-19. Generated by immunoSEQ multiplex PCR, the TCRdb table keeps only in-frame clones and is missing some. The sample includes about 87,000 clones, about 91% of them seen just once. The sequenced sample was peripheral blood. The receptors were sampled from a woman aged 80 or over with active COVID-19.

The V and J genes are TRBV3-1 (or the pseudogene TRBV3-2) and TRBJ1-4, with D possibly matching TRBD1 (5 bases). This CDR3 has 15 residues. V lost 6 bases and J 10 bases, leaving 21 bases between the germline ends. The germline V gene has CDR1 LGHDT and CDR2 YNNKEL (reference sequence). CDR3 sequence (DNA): TGTGCCAGCAGTGGGTTATTAGGGGATGTGGGAAAACTGTTTTTT. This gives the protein CASSGLLGDVGKLFF.

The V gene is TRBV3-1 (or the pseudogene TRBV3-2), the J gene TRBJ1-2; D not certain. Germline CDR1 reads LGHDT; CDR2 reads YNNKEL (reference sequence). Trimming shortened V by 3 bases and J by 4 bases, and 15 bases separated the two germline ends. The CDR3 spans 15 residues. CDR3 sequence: CASSQQLRAGYGYTF. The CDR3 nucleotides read TGTGCCAGCAGCCAGCAACTAAGGGCGGGCTATGGCTACACCTTC.

The DNA of the CDR3 is TGTGCCAGCAGGTTCGGACTAGCGACCGGGGAGCTGTTTTTT. Protein sequence: CASRFGLATGELFF. V usage is TRBV5-4 and J usage is TRBJ2-2; 9 positions agree with TRBD2. Trimming took 5 bases from V and 5 from J; bases not matched to a gene: 4. The CDR3 is made up of 14 amino acids. CDR1 and CDR2 from the germline V gene are SGHNT and YYREEE (reference sequence).

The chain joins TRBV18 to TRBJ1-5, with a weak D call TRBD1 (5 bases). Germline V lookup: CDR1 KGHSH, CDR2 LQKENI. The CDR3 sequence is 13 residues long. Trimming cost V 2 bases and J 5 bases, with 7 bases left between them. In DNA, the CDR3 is TGTGCCAGCTCACCAGGGGCCGATCAGCCCCAGCATTTT. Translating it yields CASSPGADQPQHF.

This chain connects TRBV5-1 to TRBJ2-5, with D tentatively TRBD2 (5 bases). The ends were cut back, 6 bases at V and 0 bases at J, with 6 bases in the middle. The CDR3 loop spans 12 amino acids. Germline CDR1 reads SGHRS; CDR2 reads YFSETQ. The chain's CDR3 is CASTGNQETQYF. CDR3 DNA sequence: TGCGCCAGCACGGGGAACCAAGAGACCCAGTACTTC. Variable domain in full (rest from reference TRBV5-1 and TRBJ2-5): KAGVTQTPRYLIKTRGQQVTLSCSPISGHRSVSWYQQTPGQGLQFLFEYFSETQRNKGNFPGRFSGRQFSNSRSEMNVSTLELGDSALYLCASTGNQETQYFGPGTRLLVL.

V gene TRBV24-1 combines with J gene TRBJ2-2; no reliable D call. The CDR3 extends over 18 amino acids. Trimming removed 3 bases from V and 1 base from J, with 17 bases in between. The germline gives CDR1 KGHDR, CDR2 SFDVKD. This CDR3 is CATSDALPRIENTGELFF. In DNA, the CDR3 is TGTGCCACCAGTGATGCGCTACCACGCATCGAGAACACCGGGGAGCTGTTTTTT.

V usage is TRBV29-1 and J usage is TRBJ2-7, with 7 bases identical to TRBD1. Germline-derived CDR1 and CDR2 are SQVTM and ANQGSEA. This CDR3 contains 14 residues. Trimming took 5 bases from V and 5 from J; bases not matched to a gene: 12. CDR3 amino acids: CSVHKTGISNEQYF. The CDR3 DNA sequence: TGCAGCGTTCACAAGACAGGGATCAGCAACGAGCAGTACTTC.

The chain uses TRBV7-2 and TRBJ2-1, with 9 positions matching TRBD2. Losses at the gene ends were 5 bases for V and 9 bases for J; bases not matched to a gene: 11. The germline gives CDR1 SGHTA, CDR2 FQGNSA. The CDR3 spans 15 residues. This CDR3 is CASSTGLAPGGEQFF. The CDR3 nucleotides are TGTGCCAGCAGCACTGGACTAGCGCCGGGTGGTGAGCAGTTCTTC.

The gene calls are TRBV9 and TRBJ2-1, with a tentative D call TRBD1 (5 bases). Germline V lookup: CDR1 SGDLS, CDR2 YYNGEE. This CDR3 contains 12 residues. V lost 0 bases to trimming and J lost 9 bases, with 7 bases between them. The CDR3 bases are TGTGCCAGCAGCGTAGGTGGGGCTGAGCAGTTCTTC. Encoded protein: CASSVGGAEQFF.

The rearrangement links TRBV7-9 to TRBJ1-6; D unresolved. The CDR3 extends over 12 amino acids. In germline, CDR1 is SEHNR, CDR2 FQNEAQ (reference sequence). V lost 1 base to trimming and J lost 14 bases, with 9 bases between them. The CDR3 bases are TGTGCCAGCAGCTTAGACCCACTGGCCCTCCACTTT. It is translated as CASSLDPLALHF.

CDR3 sequence (DNA): TGTGCCACCAGCAGAGGACTAGCGGTAGTAAAAGAAGAGACCCAGTACTTC. This gives the protein CATSRGLAVVKEETQYF. V usage is TRBV15 and J usage is TRBJ2-5, with TRBD2 matching 9 bases. This CDR3 has 17 amino acids. V lost 1 base and J lost 3; bases outside the gene matches: 9. Looked up from germline, CDR1 is LNHNV and CDR2 is YYDKDF (reference sequence).